The source of this T cell receptor (beta chain) is a study of identical twins. TCRdb reanalysed the 5' RACE reads using MiXCR and keeps one entry per CDR3 protein. The data show more than 250,000 distinct CDR3 sequences, about 8.9% seen once. This clonotype was counted only a few times. The germline V gene encodes CDR1 MNHEY and CDR2 SVGAGI. The CDR3 sequence is 16 residues long. Germline trimming cut 3 bases from V and 6 bases from J; bases unmatched to any gene: 6. This same sample was also part of a study on yellow fever vaccine responses in identical twins.

This receptor was obtained from a woman under 30 in good health. The sequenced sample was memory (CD45RO+) T cells sorted from blood. The chain combines TRBV6-5 with TRBJ2-4; 12 bases agree with TRBD1. CDR3 sequence (DNA): TGTGCCAGCAGTTATACCGGGACAGGGGGCTTAAACATTCAGTACTTC. As protein: CASSYTGTGGLNIQYF.